This T cell receptor beta chain came from a study of T cells in Graves' hyperthyroidism and ophthalmopathy. Study findings and constraints: Ophthalmopathy was separated from stable hyperthyroidism by a 13 V-J model.

It was RNA transcripts that yielded the amplified TCR beta CDR3 regions. First-round RT-PCR of the TCR CDR3 relied on the HTBI primer set. MiXCR was run by TCRdb on the multiplex PCR reads, yielding one entry per CDR3 protein. Here the sample spans about 210,000 distinct CDR3 sequences, roughly a sixth being singletons. The CDR3 runs to 12 residues. Germline CDR1 SEHNR, CDR2 FQNEAQ (reference sequence). V gave up 7 bases and J gave up 3 bases, with 6 bases separating them. On this clonotype: Its antigen remains unidentified.

Newly diagnosed patients aged 18 to 65 had hyperthyroidism of under 2 months' duration. Patients having uncontrolled infection, another autoimmune disease, pregnancy or lactation were not included. The receptor was derived from a man over 45 with Graves' hyperthyroidism. The chain couples TRBV7-9 to TRBJ2-2, with unresolved D. The sample taken for sequencing was blood. In DNA, the CDR3 is TGTGCCAGCAACAGATACACCGGGGAGCTGTTTTTT. This encodes CASNRYTGELFF. Full variable domain (remainder filled in from reference TRBV7-9 and TRBJ2-2): DTGVSQNPRHKITKRGQNVTFRCDPISEHNRLYWYRQTLGQGPEFLTYFQNEAQLEKSRLLSDRFSAERPKGSFSTLEIQRTEQGDSAMYLCASNRYTGELFFGEGSRLTVL.